A selection of T cell receptor beta chains follows, all from one sample in a study of regulatory T cells in long-lasting Graves disease. TCRdb fed the multiplex PCR reads into MiXCR, producing one record per CDR3 protein. Here the sample spans fewer than 550,000 distinct CDR3 sequences, about 22% being singletons. The source was peripheral blood mononuclear cells (PBMCs), collected when the disease was refractory, from a patient treated with antithyroid drugs. The receptors here all came from a female donor with Graves disease. CDR3s include the opening cysteine and the closing phenylalanine or tryptophan. The order of the fields is J gene, V gene, clone size, D gene, CDR3 protein, CDR3 DNA. A D gene is named only where the DNA matches it firmly. The size entry is marked missing in some rows and otherwise reads once, few, many or a size class.

j_call: TRBJ2-7
v_call: TRBV5-6
clone_size: NA
d_call: TRBD1
cdr3_aa: CASSSFGTVHEQYF
cdr3_nt: TGTGCCAGCAGCTCCTTCGGGACAGTCCACGAGCAGTACTTC

j_call: TRBJ2-1
v_call: TRBV20-1
clone_size: NA
d_call: NA
cdr3_aa: CSAPPAPALFRNPYNEQFF
cdr3_nt: TGCAGTGCCCCCCCCGCCCCCGCACTATTCCGAAACCCCTACAATGAGCAGTTCTTC

j_call: TRBJ2-7
v_call: TRBV28
clone_size: many
d_call: NA
cdr3_aa: CASSLHRRGYEQYF
cdr3_nt: TGTGCCAGCAGTTTACATAGGAGGGGTTACGAGCAGTACTTC

j_call: TRBJ1-3
v_call: TRBV5-1
clone_size: few
d_call: NA
cdr3_aa: CASSAGLSSGNTIYF
cdr3_nt: TGCGCCAGCAGCGCGGGCCTGAGCTCTGGAAACACCATATATTTT

j_call: TRBJ2-7
v_call: TRBV5-4
clone_size: NA
d_call: TRBD1
cdr3_aa: CASSLEGGLGEQYF
cdr3_nt: TGTGCCAGCAGCTTGGAAGGGGGCCTCGGCGAGCAGTACTTC

j_call: TRBJ2-2
v_call: TRBV5-5
clone_size: many
d_call: NA
cdr3_aa: CASSLVRVVGELFF
cdr3_nt: TGTGCCAGCAGCTTGGTCAGGGTCGTCGGGGAGCTGTTTTTT

j_call: TRBJ2-7
v_call: TRBV27
clone_size: many
d_call: NA
cdr3_aa: CATSWSYEQYF
cdr3_nt: TGTGCCACCTCCTGGAGCTACGAGCAGTACTTC

j_call: TRBJ2-5
v_call: TRBV5-5
clone_size: NA
d_call: TRBD2
cdr3_aa: CASSLEVAGGHQETQYF
cdr3_nt: TGTGCCAGCAGCTTGGAGGTAGCGGGGGGCCACCAAGAGACCCAGTACTTC

j_call: TRBJ1-1
v_call: TRBV12-3/TRBV12-4
clone_size: many
d_call: NA
cdr3_aa: CASGDTEAFF
cdr3_nt: TGTGCCAGTGGAGACACTGAAGCTTTCTTT

j_call: TRBJ2-2
v_call: TRBV29-1
clone_size: NA
d_call: TRBD2
cdr3_aa: CSVEGGGGRVNTGELFF
cdr3_nt: TGCAGCGTTGAAGGGGGCGGGGGTCGGGTTAACACCGGGGAGCTGTTTTTT

j_call: TRBJ1-6
v_call: TRBV7-9
clone_size: few
d_call: TRBD1
cdr3_aa: CASSPGTGSSYNSPLHF
cdr3_nt: TGTGCCAGCAGCCCAGGGACAGGGAGCTCCTATAATTCACCCCTCCACTTT

j_call: TRBJ1-3
v_call: TRBV3-1
clone_size: NA
d_call: NA
cdr3_aa: CASRDTAGSTIYF
cdr3_nt: TGTGCCAGCAGGGACACCGCTGGAAGCACCATATATTTT

j_call: TRBJ1-6
v_call: TRBV5-1
clone_size: many
d_call: NA
cdr3_aa: CASRLRSSYNSPLHF
cdr3_nt: TGCGCCAGCAGACTGAGGAGCTCCTATAATTCACCCCTCCACTTT

j_call: TRBJ1-4
v_call: TRBV2
clone_size: many
d_call: NA
cdr3_aa: CASSEQVVGLFF
cdr3_nt: TGTGCCAGCAGTGAACAGGTAGTGGGACTGTTTTTT

j_call: TRBJ1-5
v_call: TRBV30
clone_size: few
d_call: TRBD1
cdr3_aa: CACSGGKQPQHF
cdr3_nt: TGTGCCTGCTCAGGGGGCAAGCAGCCCCAGCATTTT

j_call: TRBJ2-6
v_call: TRBV10-3
clone_size: few
d_call: NA
cdr3_aa: CAISEFASGANVLTF
cdr3_nt: TGTGCCATCAGTGAGTTTGCATCTGGGGCCAACGTCCTGACTTTC

j_call: TRBJ2-7
v_call: TRBV28
clone_size: NA
d_call: NA
cdr3_aa: CASSLNTGEQYF
cdr3_nt: TGTGCCAGCAGTCTCAACACAGGGGAGCAGTACTTC

j_call: TRBJ2-7
v_call: TRBV7-2
clone_size: many
d_call: NA
cdr3_aa: CASSLDEGYEQYF
cdr3_nt: TGTGCCAGCAGCTTAGATGAAGGCTACGAGCAGTACTTC

j_call: TRBJ2-1
v_call: TRBV15
clone_size: few
d_call: TRBD2
cdr3_aa: CATSRDPLAFTYEQFF
cdr3_nt: TGTGCCACCAGCAGAGATCCACTAGCGTTTACTTATGAGCAGTTCTTC

j_call: TRBJ2-7
v_call: TRBV11-1
clone_size: few
d_call: NA
cdr3_aa: CASRSGTDSYEQYF
cdr3_nt: TGTGCCAGCAGATCCGGGACGGATTCCTACGAGCAGTACTTC

j_call: TRBJ1-1
v_call: TRBV28
clone_size: many
d_call: NA
cdr3_aa: CASSFPRGFMNTEAFF
cdr3_nt: TGTGCCAGCAGTTTCCCGAGGGGATTCATGAACACTGAAGCTTTCTTT

j_call: TRBJ2-1
v_call: TRBV24-1
clone_size: NA
d_call: NA
cdr3_aa: CATSEGREDEQFF
cdr3_nt: TGTGCCACCAGTGAAGGCAGGGAGGATGAGCAGTTCTTC

j_call: TRBJ2-7
v_call: TRBV19
clone_size: NA
d_call: TRBD2
cdr3_aa: CASSILGTSGNEQYF
cdr3_nt: TGTGCCAGTAGTATTCTCGGGACTAGCGGGAACGAGCAGTACTTC

j_call: TRBJ1-5
v_call: TRBV7-2
clone_size: many
d_call: NA
cdr3_aa: CASSPFVSTQPQHF
cdr3_nt: TGTGCCAGCAGCCCTTTCGTTTCCACTCAGCCCCAGCATTTT

j_call: TRBJ1-1
v_call: TRBV29-1
clone_size: many
d_call: NA
cdr3_aa: CSVGTVMNTEAFF
cdr3_nt: TGCAGCGTTGGGACGGTGATGAACACTGAAGCTTTCTTT

j_call: TRBJ2-5
v_call: TRBV7-2
clone_size: many
d_call: NA
cdr3_aa: CASSPSPEETQYF
cdr3_nt: TGTGCCAGCAGCCCGTCTCCTGAAGAGACCCAGTACTTC